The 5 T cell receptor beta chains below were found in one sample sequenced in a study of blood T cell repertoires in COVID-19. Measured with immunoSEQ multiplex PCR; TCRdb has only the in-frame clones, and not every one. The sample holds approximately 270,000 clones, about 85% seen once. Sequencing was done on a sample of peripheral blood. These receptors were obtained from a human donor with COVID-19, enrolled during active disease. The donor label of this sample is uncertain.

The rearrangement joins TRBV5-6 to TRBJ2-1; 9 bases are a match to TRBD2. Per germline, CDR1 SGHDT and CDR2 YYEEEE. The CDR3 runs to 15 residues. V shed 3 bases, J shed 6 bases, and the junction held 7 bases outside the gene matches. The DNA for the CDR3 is TGTGCCAGCAGCTGGAGCGGGAGGATTGGCAATGAGCAGTTCTTC. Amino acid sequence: CASSWSGRIGNEQFF.

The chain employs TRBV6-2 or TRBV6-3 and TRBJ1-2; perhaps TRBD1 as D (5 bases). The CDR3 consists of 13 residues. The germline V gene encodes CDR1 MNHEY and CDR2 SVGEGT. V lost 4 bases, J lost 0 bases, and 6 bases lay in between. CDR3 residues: CASSSRANYGYTF. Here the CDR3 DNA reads TGTGCCAGCAGTTCCAGGGCTAACTATGGCTACACCTTC.

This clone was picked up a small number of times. The CDR3 sequence: CASSLLGQGGSQPQHF. CDR3 nucleotides: TGTGCCAGCAGTTTGCTCGGACAGGGGGGGAGTCAGCCCCAGCATTTT. The chain links TRBV27 to TRBJ1-5; 10 bases are a match to TRBD1. The CDR3 is 16 amino acids. The junction had 8 bases not matched to a gene; V was cut back by 3 bases and J by 6 bases. The germline gives CDR1 MNHEY, CDR2 SMNVEV (reference sequence).

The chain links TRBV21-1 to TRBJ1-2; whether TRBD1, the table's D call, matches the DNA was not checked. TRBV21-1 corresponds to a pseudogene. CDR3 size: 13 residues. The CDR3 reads CASSPQGKDGYTF. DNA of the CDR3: TGTGCCAGCAGCCCGCAGGGGAAAGATGGCTACACCTTC.

This CDR3 is CASSIKLGGETGELFF. The DNA for the CDR3 is TGTGCCAGCAGCATAAAGCTGGGAGGGGAAACCGGGGAGCTGTTTTTT. This chain uses TRBV9 with TRBJ2-2; TRBD2 agrees at 7 bases. The CDR3 is 16 amino acids. The trim removed 4 bases at V and 5 bases at J, leaving 11 bases unmatched. Germline loops: CDR1 SGDLS, CDR2 YYNGEE.